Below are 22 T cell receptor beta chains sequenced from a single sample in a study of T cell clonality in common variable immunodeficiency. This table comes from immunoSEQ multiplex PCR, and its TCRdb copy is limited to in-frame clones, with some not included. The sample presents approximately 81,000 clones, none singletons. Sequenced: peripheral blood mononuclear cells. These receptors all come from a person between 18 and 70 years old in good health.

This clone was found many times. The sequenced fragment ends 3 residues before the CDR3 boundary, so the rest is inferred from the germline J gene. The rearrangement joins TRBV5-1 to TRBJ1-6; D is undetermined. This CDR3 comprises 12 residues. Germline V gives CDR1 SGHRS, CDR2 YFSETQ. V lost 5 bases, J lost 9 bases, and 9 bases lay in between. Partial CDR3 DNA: TGCGCCAGCAGTGAAACGGGTTCACCC. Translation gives CASSETGSP. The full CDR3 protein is CASSETGSPLHF.

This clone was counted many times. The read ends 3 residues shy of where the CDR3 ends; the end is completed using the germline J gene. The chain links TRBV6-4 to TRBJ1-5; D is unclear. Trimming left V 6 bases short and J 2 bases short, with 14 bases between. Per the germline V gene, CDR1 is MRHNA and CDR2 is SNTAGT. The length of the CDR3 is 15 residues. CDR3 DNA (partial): TGTGCCAGCAGGTCAGATCATCCTCGCAATCAGCCC. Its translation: CASRSDHPRNQP. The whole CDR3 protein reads CASRSDHPRNQPQHF.

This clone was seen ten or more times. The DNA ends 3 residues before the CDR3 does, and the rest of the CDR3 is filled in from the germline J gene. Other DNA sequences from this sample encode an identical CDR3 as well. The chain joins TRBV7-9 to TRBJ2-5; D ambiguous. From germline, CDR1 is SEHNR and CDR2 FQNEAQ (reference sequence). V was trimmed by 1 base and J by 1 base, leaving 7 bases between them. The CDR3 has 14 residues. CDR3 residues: CASSLGQIQETQYF. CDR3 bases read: TGTGCCAGCAGCTTAGGGCAGATCCAAGAGACC.

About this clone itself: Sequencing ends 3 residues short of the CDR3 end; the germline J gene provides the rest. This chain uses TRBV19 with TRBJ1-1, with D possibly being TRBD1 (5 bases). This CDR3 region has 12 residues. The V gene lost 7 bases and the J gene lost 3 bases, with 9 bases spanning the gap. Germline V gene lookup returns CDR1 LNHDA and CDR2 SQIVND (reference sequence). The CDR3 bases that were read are TGTGCCAGTACCCGAGGGGACACTGAA. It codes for CASTRGDTE. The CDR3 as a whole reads CASTRGDTEAFF. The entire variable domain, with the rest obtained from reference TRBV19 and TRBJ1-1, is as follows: DGGITQSPKYLFRKEGQNVTLSCEQNLNHDAMYWYRQDPGQGLRLIYYSQIVNDFQKGDIAEGYSVSREKKESFPLTVTSAQKNPTAFYLCASTRGDTEAFFGQGTRLTVV.

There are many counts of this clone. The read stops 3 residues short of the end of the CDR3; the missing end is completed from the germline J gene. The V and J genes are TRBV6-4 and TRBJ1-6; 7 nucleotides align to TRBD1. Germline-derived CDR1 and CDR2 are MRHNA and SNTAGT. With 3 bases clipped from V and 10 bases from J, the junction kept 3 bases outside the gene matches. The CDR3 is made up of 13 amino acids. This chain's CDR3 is CASSEGRGSPLHF. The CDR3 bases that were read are TGTGCCAGCAGTGAGGGCAGGGGGTCACCC.

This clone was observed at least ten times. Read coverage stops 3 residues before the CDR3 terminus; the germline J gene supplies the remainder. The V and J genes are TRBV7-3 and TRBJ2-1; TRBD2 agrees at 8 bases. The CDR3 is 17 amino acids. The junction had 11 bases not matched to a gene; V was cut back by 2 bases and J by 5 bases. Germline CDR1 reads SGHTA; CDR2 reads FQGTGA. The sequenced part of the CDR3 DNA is TGTGCCAGCAGCTTATTAGGACTAGCCATTTCCGACAATGAG. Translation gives CASSLLGLAISDNE. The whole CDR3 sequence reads CASSLLGLAISDNEQFF.

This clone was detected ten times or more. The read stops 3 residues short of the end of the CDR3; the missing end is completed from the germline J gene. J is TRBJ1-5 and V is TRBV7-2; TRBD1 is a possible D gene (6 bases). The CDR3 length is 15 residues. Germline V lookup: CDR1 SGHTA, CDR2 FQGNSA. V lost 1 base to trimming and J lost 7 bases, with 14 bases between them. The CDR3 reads CASSLVVGARQPQHF. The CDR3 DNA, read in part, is TGTGCCAGCAGCTTAGTTGTGGGGGCGCGGCAGCCC.

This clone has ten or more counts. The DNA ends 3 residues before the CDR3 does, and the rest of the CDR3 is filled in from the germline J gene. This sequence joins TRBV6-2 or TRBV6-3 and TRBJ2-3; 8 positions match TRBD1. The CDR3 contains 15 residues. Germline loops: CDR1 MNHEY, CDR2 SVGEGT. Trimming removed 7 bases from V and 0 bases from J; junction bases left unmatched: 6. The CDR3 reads CASTKGTGSTDTQYF. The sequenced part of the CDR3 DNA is TGTGCCAGCACCAAAGGGACAGGTAGCACAGATACG.

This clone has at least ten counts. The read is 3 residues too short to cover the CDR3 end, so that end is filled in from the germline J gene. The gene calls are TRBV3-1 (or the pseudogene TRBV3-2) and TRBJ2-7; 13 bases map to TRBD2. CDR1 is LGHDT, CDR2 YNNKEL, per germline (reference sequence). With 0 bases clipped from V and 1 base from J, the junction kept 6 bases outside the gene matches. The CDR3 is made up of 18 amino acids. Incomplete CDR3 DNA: TGTGCCAGCAGCCAAGAGCACCCGGGACTAGCGGGATCCTACGAG. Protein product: CASSQEHPGLAGSYE. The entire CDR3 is CASSQEHPGLAGSYEQYF.

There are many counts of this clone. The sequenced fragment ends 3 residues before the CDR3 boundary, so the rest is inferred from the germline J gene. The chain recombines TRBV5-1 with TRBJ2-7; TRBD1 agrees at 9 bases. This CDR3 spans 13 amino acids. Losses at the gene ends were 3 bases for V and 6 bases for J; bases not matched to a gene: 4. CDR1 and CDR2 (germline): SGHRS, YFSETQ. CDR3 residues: CASSWDRVSEQYF. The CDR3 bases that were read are TGCGCCAGCAGCTGGGACAGGGTAAGCGAG.

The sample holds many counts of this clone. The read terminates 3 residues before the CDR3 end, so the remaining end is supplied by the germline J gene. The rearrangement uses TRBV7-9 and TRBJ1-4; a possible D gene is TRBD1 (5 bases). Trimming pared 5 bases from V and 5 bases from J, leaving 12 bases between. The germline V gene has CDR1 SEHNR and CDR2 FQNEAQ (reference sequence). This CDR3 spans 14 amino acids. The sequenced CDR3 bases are TGTGCCAGCAGCCCGGGACTGATCAATGAAAAA. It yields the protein CASSPGLINEK. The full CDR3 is CASSPGLINEKLFF.

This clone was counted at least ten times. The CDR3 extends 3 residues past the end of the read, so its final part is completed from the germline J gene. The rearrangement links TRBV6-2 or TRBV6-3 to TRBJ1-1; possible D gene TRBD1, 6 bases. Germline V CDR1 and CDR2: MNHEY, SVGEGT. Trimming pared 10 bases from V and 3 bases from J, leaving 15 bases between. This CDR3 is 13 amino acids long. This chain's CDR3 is CAIVDRRDTEAFF. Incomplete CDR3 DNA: TGTGCCATCGTTGACAGGAGGGACACTGAA.

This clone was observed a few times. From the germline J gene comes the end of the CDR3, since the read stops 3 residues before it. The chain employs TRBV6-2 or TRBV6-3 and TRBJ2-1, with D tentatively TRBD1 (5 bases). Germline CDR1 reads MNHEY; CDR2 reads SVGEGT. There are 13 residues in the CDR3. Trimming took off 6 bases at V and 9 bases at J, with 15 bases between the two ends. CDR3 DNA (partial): TGTGCCAGCAGCTCCACTGACAGTACTGAG. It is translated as CASSSTDSTE. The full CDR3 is CASSSTDSTEQFF.

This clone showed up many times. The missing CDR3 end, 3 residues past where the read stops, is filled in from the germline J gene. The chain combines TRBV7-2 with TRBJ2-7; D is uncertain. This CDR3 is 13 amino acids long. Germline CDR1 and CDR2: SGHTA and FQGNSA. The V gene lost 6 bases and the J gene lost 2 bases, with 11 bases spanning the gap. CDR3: CASSLSHPYEQYF. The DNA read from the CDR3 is TGTGCCAGCAGTTTAAGCCATCCCTACGAG.

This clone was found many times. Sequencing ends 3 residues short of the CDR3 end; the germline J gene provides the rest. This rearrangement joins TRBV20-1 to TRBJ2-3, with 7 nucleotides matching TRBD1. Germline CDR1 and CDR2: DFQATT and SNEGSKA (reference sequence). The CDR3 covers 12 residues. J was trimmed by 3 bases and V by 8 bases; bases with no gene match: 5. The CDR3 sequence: CSSPRGTDTQYF. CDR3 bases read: TGCAGTTCTCCCAGGGGGACAGATACG.

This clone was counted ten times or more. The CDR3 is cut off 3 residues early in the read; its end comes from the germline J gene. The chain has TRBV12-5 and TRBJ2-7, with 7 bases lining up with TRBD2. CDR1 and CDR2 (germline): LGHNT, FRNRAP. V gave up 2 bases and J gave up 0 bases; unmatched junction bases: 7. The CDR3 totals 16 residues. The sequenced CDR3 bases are TGTGCTAGTGGTTTGCCCGGGAGCGGGAACTCCTACGAG. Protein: CASGLPGSGNSYE. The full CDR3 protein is CASGLPGSGNSYEQYF.

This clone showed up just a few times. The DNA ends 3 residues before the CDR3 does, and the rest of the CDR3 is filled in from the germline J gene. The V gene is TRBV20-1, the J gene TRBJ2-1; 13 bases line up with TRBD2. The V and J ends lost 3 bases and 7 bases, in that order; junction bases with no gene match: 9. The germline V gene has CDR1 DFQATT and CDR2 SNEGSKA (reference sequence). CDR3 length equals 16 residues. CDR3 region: CSASIGLAGVENEQFF. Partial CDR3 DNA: TGCAGTGCTAGTATCGGACTAGCGGGAGTGGAGAATGAG.

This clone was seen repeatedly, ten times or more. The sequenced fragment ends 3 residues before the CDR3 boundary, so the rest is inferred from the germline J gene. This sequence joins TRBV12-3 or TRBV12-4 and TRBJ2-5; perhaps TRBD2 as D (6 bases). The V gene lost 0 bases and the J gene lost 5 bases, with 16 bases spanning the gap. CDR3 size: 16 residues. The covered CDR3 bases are TGTGCCAGCAGTTTAGCTCCCAGAAATGGGGGGGAGACC. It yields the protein CASSLAPRNGGET. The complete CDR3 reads CASSLAPRNGGETQYF.

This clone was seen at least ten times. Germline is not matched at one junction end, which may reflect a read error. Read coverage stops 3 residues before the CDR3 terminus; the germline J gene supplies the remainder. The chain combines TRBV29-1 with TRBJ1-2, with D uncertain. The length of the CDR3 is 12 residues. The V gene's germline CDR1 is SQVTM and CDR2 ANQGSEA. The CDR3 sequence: CTSRSGDYGYTF. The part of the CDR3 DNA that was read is TGTACCTCCCGAAGCGGTGACTATGGC.

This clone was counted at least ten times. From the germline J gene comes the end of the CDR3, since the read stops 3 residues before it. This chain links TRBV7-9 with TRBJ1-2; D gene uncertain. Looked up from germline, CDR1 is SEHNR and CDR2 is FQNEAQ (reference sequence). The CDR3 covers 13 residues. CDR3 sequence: CASSLTGGVGYTF. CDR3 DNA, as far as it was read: TGTGCCAGCAGCCTTACGGGCGGGGTAGGC.

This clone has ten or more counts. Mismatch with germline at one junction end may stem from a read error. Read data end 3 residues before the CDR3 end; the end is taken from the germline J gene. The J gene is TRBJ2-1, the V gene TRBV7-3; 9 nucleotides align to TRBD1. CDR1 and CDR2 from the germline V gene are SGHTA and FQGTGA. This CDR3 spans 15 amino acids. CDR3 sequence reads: CAGSARQGVSNEQFF. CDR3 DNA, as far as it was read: TGTGCCGGCAGCGCGCGACAGGGGGTGAGCAATGAG.

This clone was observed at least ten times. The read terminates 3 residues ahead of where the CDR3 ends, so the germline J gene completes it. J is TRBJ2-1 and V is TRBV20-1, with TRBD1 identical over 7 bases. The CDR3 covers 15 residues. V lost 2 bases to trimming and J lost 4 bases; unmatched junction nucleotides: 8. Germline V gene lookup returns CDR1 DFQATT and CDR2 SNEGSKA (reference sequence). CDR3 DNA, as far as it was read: TGCAGTGCTAGACGGACAGGCCGGAGGTACAATGAG. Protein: CSARRTGRRYNE. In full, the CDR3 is CSARRTGRRYNEQFF.